This T cell receptor (beta chain) was obtained from a study of multiple sclerosis patients with progressive multifocal leukoencephalopathy. The CDR3 has 15 residues. Germline CDR1 reads SNHLY; CDR2 reads FYNNEI. Trimming at V came to 6 bases and at J to 3 bases, leaving 3 bases not matched to a gene. The time point here: before natalizumab initiation. Libraries were prepared by immunoSEQ multiplex PCR; TCRdb keeps only in-frame clonotypes and omits some of them. The sample has about 32,000 clones, around 93% seen once. Material for sequencing was PBMCs. This chain links TRBV2 with TRBJ2-2; 11 nucleotides line up with TRBD1. This receptor was taken from a man younger than 45 with multiple sclerosis. The CDR3 region is CASSRDRGDTGELFF. CDR3 bases: TGTGCCAGCAGCCGGGACAGGGGGGACACCGGGGAGCTGTTTTTT.